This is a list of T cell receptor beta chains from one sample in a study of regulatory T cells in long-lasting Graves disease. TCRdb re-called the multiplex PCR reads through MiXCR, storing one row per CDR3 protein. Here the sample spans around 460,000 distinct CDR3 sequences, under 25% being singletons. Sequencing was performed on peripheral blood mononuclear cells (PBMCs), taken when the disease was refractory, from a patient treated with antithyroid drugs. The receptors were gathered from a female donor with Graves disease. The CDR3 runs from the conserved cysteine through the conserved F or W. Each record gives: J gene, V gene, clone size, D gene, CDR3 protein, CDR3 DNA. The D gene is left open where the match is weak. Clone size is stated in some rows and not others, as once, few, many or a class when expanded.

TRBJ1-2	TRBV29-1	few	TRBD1	CSVEETGGWGYTF	TGCAGCGTTGAAGAGACAGGGGGCTGGGGCTACACCTTC
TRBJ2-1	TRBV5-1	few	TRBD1	CASSYPRGQNNEQFF	TGCGCCAGCAGCTACCCAAGGGGGCAGAACAATGAGCAGTTCTTC
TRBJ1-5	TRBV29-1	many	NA	CSAGEGTMNQPQHF	TGCAGCGCGGGAGAGGGGACCATGAATCAGCCCCAGCATTTT
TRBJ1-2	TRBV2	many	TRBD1	CASNSFWTGAGGYTF	TGTGCCAGCAATTCTTTCTGGACAGGGGCAGGTGGCTACACCTTC
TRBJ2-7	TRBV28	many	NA	CATSFGSYEQYF	TGTGCCACCTCGTTTGGTTCCTACGAGCAGTACTTC
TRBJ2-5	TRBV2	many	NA	CASSAARKGTQYF	TGTGCCAGCAGTGCCGCACGGAAAGGGACCCAGTACTTC
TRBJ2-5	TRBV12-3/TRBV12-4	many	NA	CASSPPFGQGPVETQYF	TGTGCCAGCAGTCCCCCCTTCGGCCAGGGTCCCGTCGAGACCCAGTACTTC
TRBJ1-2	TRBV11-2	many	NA	CASSPGAEKYGYTF	TGTGCCAGCAGCCCAGGGGCGGAAAAGTATGGCTACACCTTC
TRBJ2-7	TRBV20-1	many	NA	CSARDTRQSAYEQYF	TGCAGTGCTAGAGATACTCGACAGTCGGCCTACGAGCAGTACTTC
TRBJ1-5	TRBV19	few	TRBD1	CASSPGQGMSQPQHF	TGTGCCAGTTCCCCGGGACAGGGGATGAGTCAGCCCCAGCATTTT
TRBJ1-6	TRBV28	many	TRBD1	CASSSGQGYSPLHF	TGTGCCAGCAGTAGTGGACAGGGGTATTCACCCCTCCACTTT
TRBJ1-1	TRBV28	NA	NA	CASATRGINTEAFF	TGTGCCAGCGCGACGAGGGGGATTAACACTGAAGCTTTCTTT
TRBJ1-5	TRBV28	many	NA	CASRSQWSQPQHF	TGTGCCAGCAGATCCCAATGGAGTCAGCCCCAGCATTTT
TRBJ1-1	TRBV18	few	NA	CASSPGGRATEAFF	TGTGCCAGCTCACCAGGGGGCAGGGCCACTGAAGCTTTCTTT
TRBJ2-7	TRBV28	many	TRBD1	CASSFTGGFSYEQYF	TGTGCCAGCAGTTTCACAGGGGGCTTCTCCTACGAGCAGTACTTC
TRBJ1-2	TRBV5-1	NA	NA	CASSLEGREKGYTF	TGCGCCAGCAGCTTGGAGGGCAGGGAGAAAGGCTACACCTTC
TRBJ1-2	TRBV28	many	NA	CASLEEGANYGYTF	TGTGCCAGCCTTGAGGAGGGGGCTAACTATGGCTACACCTTC
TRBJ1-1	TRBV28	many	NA	CASKTQPPNTEAFF	TGTGCCAGCAAAACCCAGCCCCCGAACACTGAAGCTTTCTTT
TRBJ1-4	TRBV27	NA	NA	CASSFNGATKEKLFF	TGTGCCAGCAGTTTTAATGGGGCCACGAAAGAAAAACTGTTTTTT
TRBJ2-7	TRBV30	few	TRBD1	CAWSVTDRDEQYF	TGTGCCTGGAGTGTAACTGACAGGGACGAGCAGTACTTC
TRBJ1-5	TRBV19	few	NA	CASSTTQGNQPQHF	TGTGCCAGTAGTACTACTCAAGGGAATCAGCCCCAGCATTTT
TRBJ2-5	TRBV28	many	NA	CASSLTGRGREETQYF	TGTGCCAGCAGTTTGACAGGGAGGGGAAGAGAAGAGACCCAGTACTTC
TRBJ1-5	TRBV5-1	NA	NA	CASSPTGVGNQPQHF	TGCGCCAGCAGCCCCACGGGGGTAGGCAATCAGCCCCAGCATTTT
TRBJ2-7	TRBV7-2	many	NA	CASSPGRARYEQYF	TGTGCCAGCAGCCCTGGACGGGCACGCTACGAGCAGTACTTC
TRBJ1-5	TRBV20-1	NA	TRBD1	CSASQWAGGRGGPQHF	TGCAGTGCTAGTCAATGGGCAGGGGGAAGGGGCGGGCCCCAGCATTTT
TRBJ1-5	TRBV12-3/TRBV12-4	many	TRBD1	CASSSPGQGYQPQHF	TGTGCCAGCAGTTCCCCGGGACAGGGATATCAGCCCCAGCATTTT
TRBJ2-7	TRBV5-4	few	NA	CASNLAGSSYEQYF	TGTGCCAGCAACCTTGCAGGGTCCAGCTACGAGCAGTATTTC
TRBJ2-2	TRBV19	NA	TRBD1	CASSRTGRSSGELFF	TGTGCCAGTAGTCGGACAGGGAGGTCCTCCGGGGAGCTGTTTTTT
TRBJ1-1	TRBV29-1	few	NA	CSVGVGTEAFF	TGCAGCGTTGGGGTGGGAACTGAAGCTTTCTTT
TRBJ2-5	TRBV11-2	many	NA	CASSSSRQTLETQYF	TGTGCCAGCAGCTCCTCCCGACAAACTCTGGAGACCCAGTACTTC
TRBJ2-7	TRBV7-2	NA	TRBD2	CASSPGRAVSYEQYF	TGTGCCAGCAGCCCTGGGAGGGCCGTCTCCTACGAGCAGTACTTC
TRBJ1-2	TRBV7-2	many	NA	CASSLAKGDNYGYTF	TGTGCCAGCAGCTTAGCTAAGGGGGATAACTATGGCTACACCTTC
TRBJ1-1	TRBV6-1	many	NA	CASSPDGPNTEAFF	TGTGCCAGCAGCCCGGATGGACCGAACACTGAAGCTTTCTTT
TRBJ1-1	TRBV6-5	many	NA	CASSYSPDLGTEAFF	TGTGCCAGCAGTTACTCACCCGACCTTGGCACTGAAGCTTTCTTT
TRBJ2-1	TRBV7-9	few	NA	CASSPQSEQFF	TGTGCCAGCAGTCCCCAGTCTGAGCAGTTCTTC
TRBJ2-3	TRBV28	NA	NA	CASSRLEGQDTQYF	TGTGCCAGCAGTCGTTTGGAGGGACAAGATACGCAGTATTTT
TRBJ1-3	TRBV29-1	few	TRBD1	CSVPGQGRNTIYF	TGCAGCGTTCCCGGACAGGGACGAAACACCATATATTTT
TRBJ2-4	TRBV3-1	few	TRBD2	CASSQIGGENIQYF	TGTGCCAGCAGCCAAATCGGGGGGGAAAACATTCAGTACTTC
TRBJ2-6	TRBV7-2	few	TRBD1	CASSLTGLAGANVLTF	TGTGCCAGCAGTTTGACAGGGTTGGCTGGGGCCAACGTCCTGACTTTC
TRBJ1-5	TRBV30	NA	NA	CAWSKLGDFNQPQHF	TGTGCCTGGTCTAAACTTGGGGACTTCAATCAGCCCCAGCATTTT
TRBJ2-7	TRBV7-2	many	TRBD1	CASSSDRAKAYEQYF	TGTGCCAGCAGCTCGGACAGGGCTAAGGCCTACGAGCAGTACTTC
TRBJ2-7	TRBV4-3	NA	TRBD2	CASSQDWGGGPSSPGSF	TGCGCCAGCAGCCAAGATTGGGGCGGGGGGCCCTCGTCCCCTGGGAGCTTC
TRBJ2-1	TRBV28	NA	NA	CASRPTGKLYNEQFF	TGTGCCAGCAGACCCACAGGGAAACTCTACAATGAGCAGTTCTTC
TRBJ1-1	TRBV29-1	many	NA	CSVGDNPNTEAFF	TGCAGCGTTGGTGACAACCCGAACACTGAAGCTTTCTTT
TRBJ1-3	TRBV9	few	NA	CASSVAPGGGGNTIYF	TGTGCCAGCAGCGTAGCTCCCGGGGGTGGCGGAAACACCATATATTTT
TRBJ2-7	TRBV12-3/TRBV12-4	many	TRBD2	CASGGVVGPQYF	TGTGCCAGCGGGGGGGTAGTCGGACCGCAGTACTTC
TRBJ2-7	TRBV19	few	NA	CASSGEFYEQYF	TGTGCCAGTAGTGGCGAGTTCTACGAGCAGTACTTC
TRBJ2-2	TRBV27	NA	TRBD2	CASSPFGGSNTGELFF	TGTGCCAGCAGTCCTTTTGGCGGGAGTAACACCGGGGAGCTGTTTTTT
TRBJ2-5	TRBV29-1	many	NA	CSVEMLDQETQYF	TGCAGCGTTGAAATGTTGGACCAAGAGACCCAGTACTTC
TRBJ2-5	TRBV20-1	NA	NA	CSARGGSWGETQYF	TGCAGTGCTCGGGGAGGAAGTTGGGGAGAGACCCAGTACTTC
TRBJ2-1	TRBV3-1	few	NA	CASSQVGNEQFF	TGTGCCAGCAGCCAAGTCGGGAATGAGCAGTTCTTC
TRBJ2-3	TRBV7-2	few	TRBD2	CASSAWGLAEFSTDTQYF	TGTGCCAGCAGCGCCTGGGGACTAGCGGAGTTTAGCACAGATACGCAGTATTTT
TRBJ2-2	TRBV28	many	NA	CASSLALKAGELFF	TGTGCCAGCAGTTTAGCATTAAAGGCCGGGGAGCTGTTTTTT
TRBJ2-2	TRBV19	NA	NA	CASSLRRDIGELFF	TGTGCCAGTAGTCTCCGGAGGGACATCGGGGAGCTGTTTTTT
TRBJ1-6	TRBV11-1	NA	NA	CASTWGGRDNSPLHF	TGTGCCAGCACCTGGGGGGGGCGCGATAATTCACCCCTCCACTTT